These T cell receptor beta chains were read from a single sample in a study of cytomegalovirus exposure and HLA in healthy donors. This table comes from immunoSEQ multiplex PCR, and its TCRdb copy is limited to in-frame clones, with some not included. The sample has 70,000 to 80,000 clones, 90% to 95% seen once. Sequenced material: PBMCs. The source of these receptors is a woman younger than 30 in good health and CMV-seropositive. Both conserved end residues are part of each CDR3. D genes are given only for firm matches. A row's size may be missing; if present it is once, few, many or a size class.

length: 13; D: .; size: .; V: TRBV6-4; J: TRBJ1-1; CDR3: CASSRTADTEAFF; DNA: TGTGCCAGCAGTCGGACAGCTGACACTGAAGCTTTCTTT
length: 14; D: .; size: .; V: TRBV7-2; J: TRBJ2-1; CDR3: CASSGRAGYNEQFF; DNA: TGTGCCAGCAGCGGCAGGGCGGGATACAATGAGCAGTTCTTC
length: 13; D: TRBD1; size: few; V: TRBV18; J: TRBJ2-7; CDR3: CASSPRQGYEQYF; DNA: TGTGCCAGCTCACCACGACAGGGCTACGAGCAGTACTTC
length: 15; D: TRBD1; size: .; V: TRBV7-2; J: TRBJ1-1; CDR3: CASRPATGMNTEAFF; DNA: TGTGCCAGCAGACCCGCGACAGGGATGAACACTGAAGCTTTCTTT
length: 16; D: .; size: .; V: TRBV4-1; J: TRBJ1-3; CDR3: CASSQGSGVSGNTIYF; DNA: TGCGCCAGCAGCCAAGGCTCCGGGGTCTCTGGAAACACCATATATTTT
length: 17; D: .; size: .; V: TRBV5-5; J: TRBJ2-2; CDR3: CASSLVPGELNTGELFF; DNA: TGTGCCAGCAGCTTGGTACCGGGGGAACTAAACACCGGGGAGCTGTTTTTT
length: 17; D: TRBD1; size: .; V: TRBV27; J: TRBJ1-2; CDR3: CASSPLTGTGSNYGYTF; DNA: TGTGCCAGCTCGCCCCTAACCGGGACAGGGTCTAACTATGGCTACACCTTC
length: 12; D: .; size: .; V: TRBV27; J: TRBJ1-2; CDR3: CASKGAGYGYTF; DNA: TGTGCCAGCAAGGGCGCAGGGTATGGCTACACCTTC
length: 17; D: TRBD2; size: .; V: TRBV12-5; J: TRBJ2-2; CDR3: CASGLDRLAGYTGELFF; DNA: TGTGCTAGTGGTTTGGACCGACTAGCGGGGTACACCGGGGAGCTGTTTTTT
length: 14; D: TRBD2; size: .; V: TRBV6-6; J: TRBJ2-3; CDR3: CASSYLAGSDTQYF; DNA: TGTGCCAGCAGTTACCTAGCGGGATCTGATACGCAGTATTTT
length: 16; D: .; size: .; V: TRBV21-1; J: TRBJ2-7; CDR3: CASSPRRDSQSYEQYF; DNA: TGTGCCAGCAGCCCTAGGAGGGACAGCCAATCCTACGAGCAGTACTTC
length: 16; D: TRBD1; size: .; V: TRBV19; J: TRBJ2-7; CDR3: CASSPDRDLSLREQYF; DNA: TGTGCCAGTAGTCCCGACAGGGATTTATCCCTTCGCGAGCAGTACTTC
length: 16; D: TRBD2; size: .; V: TRBV28; J: TRBJ2-1; CDR3: CASSALRLAGVFEQFF; DNA: TGTGCCAGCAGCGCCCTTCGGCTAGCGGGGGTCTTTGAGCAGTTCTTC
length: 17; D: .; size: .; V: TRBV6-1; J: TRBJ2-5; CDR3: CASSEAHRMTYQETQYF; DNA: TGTGCCAGCAGTGAAGCCCACAGGATGACCTACCAAGAGACCCAGTACTTC
length: 11; D: .; size: .; V: TRBV20-1; J: TRBJ1-2; CDR3: CSARGAYGYTF; DNA: TGCAGTGCTAGAGGAGCCTATGGCTACACCTTC
length: 14; D: .; size: .; V: TRBV6-6; J: TRBJ2-5; CDR3: CASSYSPQRGTQYF; DNA: TGTGCCAGCAGTTACTCTCCTCAACGCGGGACCCAGTACTTC
length: 14; D: .; size: .; V: TRBV7-2; J: TRBJ1-1; CDR3: CASSFTGPATEAFF; DNA: TGTGCCAGCAGCTTTACAGGGCCCGCTACTGAAGCTTTCTTT
length: 13; D: .; size: .; V: TRBV19; J: TRBJ2-7; CDR3: CASSTRTDYEQYF; DNA: TGTGCCAGTAGTACAAGGACAGACTACGAGCAGTACTTC
length: 15; D: .; size: .; V: TRBV6-6; J: TRBJ2-7; CDR3: CASSYSAGASGEQYF; DNA: TGTGCCAGCAGTTACTCGGCAGGGGCATCGGGGGAGCAGTACTTC
length: 15; D: .; size: .; V: TRBV5-1; J: TRBJ1-1; CDR3: CASSFSGVMNTEAFF; DNA: TGCGCCAGCAGCTTCAGTGGAGTCATGAACACTGAAGCTTTCTTT
length: 14; D: .; size: .; V: TRBV5-5; J: TRBJ2-5; CDR3: CASSPIGSPETQYF; DNA: TGTGCCAGCAGCCCAATCGGGTCTCCTGAGACCCAGTACTTC
length: 15; D: TRBD1; size: .; V: TRBV9; J: TRBJ1-2; CDR3: CASSPETPGQGSYTF; DNA: TGTGCCAGCAGCCCAGAAACTCCGGGACAGGGGAGCTACACCTTC
length: 15; D: .; size: once; V: TRBV30; J: TRBJ2-3; CDR3: CAWCLGQSSTDTQYF; DNA: TGTGCCTGGTGCTTAGGACAGTCTAGCACAGATACGCAGTATTTT
length: 18; D: TRBD1; size: .; V: TRBV5-6; J: TRBJ2-2; CDR3: CASSLGQGGVKDTGELFF; DNA: TGTGCCAGCAGCCTGGGACAGGGGGGAGTTAAAGACACCGGGGAGCTGTTTTTT
length: 14; D: .; size: .; V: TRBV9; J: TRBJ1-5; CDR3: CASSVGYSNQPQHF; DNA: TGTGCCAGCAGCGTAGGCTATAGCAATCAGCCCCAGCATTTT
length: 13; D: .; size: .; V: TRBV11-2; J: TRBJ2-7; CDR3: CASSPGHPREQYF; DNA: TGTGCCAGCAGCCCCGGACACCCTCGGGAGCAGTACTTC
length: 15; D: .; size: .; V: TRBV2; J: TRBJ2-6; CDR3: CASGIRVAGANVLTF; DNA: TGTGCCAGCGGGATCAGGGTGGCCGGGGCCAACGTCCTGACTTTC
length: 12; D: .; size: .; V: TRBV11-2; J: TRBJ1-5; CDR3: CASSPPRGPQHF; DNA: TGTGCCAGCAGCCCCCCCCGGGGGCCCCAGCATTTT
length: 14; D: TRBD1; size: .; V: TRBV27; J: TRBJ2-7; CDR3: CASSSGGRPYEQYF; DNA: TGTGCCAGCAGTTCAGGGGGCCGCCCCTACGAGCAGTACTTC
length: 15; D: .; size: .; V: TRBV10-2; J: TRBJ2-1; CDR3: CASSEGGGPYNEQFF; DNA: TGCGCCAGCAGTGAAGGGGGGGGGCCCTACAATGAGCAGTTCTTC
length: 14; D: .; size: .; V: TRBV7-2; J: TRBJ2-5; CDR3: CASSLTRTKETQYF; DNA: TGTGCCAGCAGCTTAACTAGGACTAAAGAGACCCAGTACTTC
length: 13; D: .; size: .; V: TRBV5-1; J: TRBJ1-1; CDR3: CASRYRAMAEAFF; DNA: TGCGCCAGCCGATACAGGGCTATGGCTGAAGCTTTCTTT
length: 14; D: .; size: .; V: TRBV28; J: TRBJ2-3; CDR3: CASRSGESTDTQYF; DNA: TGTGCCAGCAGGTCAGGGGAGAGCACAGATACGCAGTATTTT
length: 14; D: .; size: .; V: TRBV28; J: TRBJ2-3; CDR3: CASARLTTPDTQYF; DNA: TGTGCCAGTGCTCGGCTGACTACCCCGGATACGCAGTATTTT
length: 13; D: TRBD1; size: .; V: TRBV7-2; J: TRBJ1-6; CDR3: CASSGDRVSPLHF; DNA: TGTGCCAGCAGCGGGGACAGGGTTTCACCCCTCCACTTT
length: 15; D: TRBD2; size: .; V: TRBV4-3; J: TRBJ2-7; CDR3: CASSQDSSGSPEQYF; DNA: TGCGCCAGCAGCCAAGATTCCAGCGGGAGTCCCGAGCAGTACTTC
length: 18; D: TRBD2; size: .; V: TRBV5-5; J: TRBJ2-2; CDR3: CASSRRGRGRTNTGELFF; DNA: TGTGCCAGCAGCCGGAGGGGCCGCGGGAGGACTAACACCGGGGAGCTGTTTTTT
length: 15; D: .; size: .; V: TRBV6-5; J: TRBJ2-7; CDR3: CASSYSSLGSYEQYF; DNA: TGTGCCAGCAGTTACTCGAGTCTCGGCTCCTACGAGCAGTACTTC
length: 15; D: .; size: .; V: TRBV11-2; J: TRBJ2-6; CDR3: CASSLQGSGANVLTF; DNA: TGTGCCAGCAGCTTACAGGGCTCTGGGGCCAACGTCCTGACTTTC
length: 13; D: .; size: .; V: TRBV29-1; J: TRBJ2-1; CDR3: CSAYGGSHNEQFF; DNA: TGCAGCGCTTACGGGGGTTCCCACAATGAGCAGTTCTTC
length: 16; D: TRBD2; size: .; V: TRBV4-1; J: TRBJ2-1; CDR3: CASSRPTSGSYNEQFF; DNA: TGCGCCAGCAGCCGTCCCACTAGCGGGAGCTACAATGAGCAGTTCTTC
length: 16; D: TRBD2; size: .; V: TRBV5-1; J: TRBJ2-2; CDR3: CASSIGLAGGTGELFF; DNA: TGCGCCAGCAGCATAGGACTAGCGGGAGGAACCGGGGAGCTGTTTTTT